The sample holds many counts of the clone carrying this TCR beta chain. This specimen comes from a study of T-cell reconstitution after alpha-beta-depleted transplantation in children. The authors prepared the TCRbeta library with unique molecular identifiers. Each CDR3 protein gets one entry after TCRdb re-called the PCR reads with MiXCR. This sample has around 72,000 distinct CDR3 sequences, with 4% to 5% found just once. V was pared by 4 bases and J by 1 base, with 7 bases of the junction left unmatched. The CDR3 spans 16 residues. CDR1 is SGHKS, CDR2 YYEKEE, per germline (reference sequence). The chain is built from TRBV5-5 and TRBJ1-1; TRBD1 agrees at 10 bases. The receptor comes from a boy younger than two who had a stem cell transplant for acute myeloid leukemia, so the T cells may come from the graft donor. Specimen: PBMCs, mostly from graft donor cells, collected 180 days after TCRalphabeta/CD19-depleted stem cell transplant. The chain's CDR3 is CASSPGTGAGNTEAFF. The CDR3 DNA reads TGTGCCAGCAGCCCAGGGACAGGGGCTGGGAACACTGAAGCTTTCTTT.